The 27 T cell receptor beta chains below all came from one sample that was sequenced in a study of glioma-infiltrating T cells after dendritic cell vaccination. Libraries were prepared by immunoSEQ multiplex PCR; TCRdb keeps only in-frame clonotypes and omits some of them. Of tens of thousands of clones in the sample, just under 85% are singletons; the top ten hold approximately 14%. As for time point: after dendritic cell vaccination, including at tumor progression/relapse. The sequencing here drew on blood, taken after dendritic cell vaccination. Receptors originate from a human donor with glioblastoma.

The chain has TRBV6-4 and TRBJ2-2; D gene uncertain. V lost 6 bases, J lost 1 base, and 3 bases lay in between. This CDR3 is built from 12 residues. The germline V gene encodes CDR1 MRHNA and CDR2 SNTAGT. The CDR3 spells CASRRNTGELFF. DNA of the CDR3: TGTGCCAGCAGGAGGAACACCGGGGAGCTGTTTTTT.

The J gene is TRBJ2-7, the V gene TRBV6-5; a possible D gene is TRBD2 (6 bases). Germline V CDR1 and CDR2: MNHEY, SVGAGI. The CDR3 is made up of 12 amino acids. V was trimmed by 3 bases and J by 6 bases, leaving 9 bases between them. The CDR3 bases are TGTGCCAGCAGTTATCAGGGAGGCGAGCAGTACTTC. It translates to CASSYQGGEQYF.

The chain employs TRBV11-3 and TRBJ2-7; tentative D call: TRBD1 (5 bases). Trimming took 4 bases from V and 1 from J, leaving 14 bases between them. The CDR3 length is 15 residues. Germline V gene lookup returns CDR1 SGHNT and CDR2 YENEEA. The CDR3 DNA is TGTGCCAGCAGCTCCCCGATAGGGGAATCCTACGAGCAGTACTTC. Its protein product is CASSSPIGESYEQYF.

The V call is TRBV7-2, the J call TRBJ2-3, with 13 bases lining up with TRBD2. This CDR3 region has 15 residues. V shed 5 bases, J shed 8 bases, and the junction held 7 bases outside the gene matches. The germline V gene encodes CDR1 SGHTA and CDR2 FQGNSA. This CDR3 reads CASSQGTSGAPTQYF. The CDR3 bases are TGTGCCAGCAGCCAGGGGACTAGCGGGGCCCCTACGCAGTATTTT.

DNA for the CDR3: TGTGCCAGCAGTGGGGGACAAGGGACTGAAGCTTTCTTT. Protein product: CASSGGQGTEAFF. The chain recombines TRBV2 with TRBJ1-1; perhaps TRBD1 as D (6 bases). Germline V gene data show CDR1 as SNHLY and CDR2 as FYNNEI. The CDR3 sequence is 13 residues long. V dropped 4 bases and J dropped 5 bases, with 11 bases sitting between them.

The chain combines TRBV5-6 with TRBJ1-6; D not certain. Germline CDR1 reads SGHDT; CDR2 reads YYEEEE. V lost 6 bases, J lost 9 bases, and 16 bases lay in between. The CDR3 runs 14 residues. The CDR3 DNA reads as TGTGCCAGCACCGTCGGAGGGATGATTTCACCCCTCCACTTT. Translating gives CASTVGGMISPLHF. Based on the CDR3 plus reference TRBV5-6 and TRBJ1-6, the full variable domain is DAGVTQSPTHLIKTRGQQVTLRCSPKSGHDTVSWYQQALGQGPQFIFQYYEEEERQRGNFPDRFSGHQFPNYSSELNVNALLLGDSALYLCASTVGGMISPLHFGNGTRLTVT.

The chain uses TRBV5-4 and TRBJ2-4; 12 nucleotides agree with TRBD1. The CDR3 sequence is 15 residues long. Per the germline V gene, CDR1 is SGHNT and CDR2 is YYREEE (reference sequence). The junction had 6 bases not matched to a gene; V was cut back by 4 bases and J by 7 bases. CDR3 in DNA: TGTGCCAGCAGCCGGGACAGGGGGCAGGAGAACATTCAGTACTTC. Its protein product is CASSRDRGQENIQYF.

The genes are TRBV21-1 and TRBJ2-7; the table's D gene call, TRBD2, was not cross checked with the DNA. TRBV21-1 is a pseudogene segment. The CDR3 runs to 19 residues. CDR3 loop: CASSSRSQRGGPSYYEQYF. The DNA of the CDR3 is TGTGCCAGCAGCTCTAGATCTCAGCGGGGGGGTCCTAGTTACTACGAGCAGTACTTC.

The chain employs TRBV5-1 and TRBJ2-7; no clear D. In germline, CDR1 is SGHRS, CDR2 YFSETQ. This CDR3 region has 11 residues. With 4 bases removed from V and 2 bases from J, the gap between germline ends came to 4 bases. CDR3 DNA sequence: TGCGCCAGCAGCGGCCCCTACGAGCAGTACTTC. This sequence encodes CASSGPYEQYF.

This clone was seen more than once but under ten times. The chain combines TRBV4-1 with TRBJ2-7, with a weak D call TRBD1 (6 bases). Deletions cut 4 bases from V and 2 bases from J, with 18 bases between. Germline V gene sequence: CDR1 MGHRA, CDR2 YSYEKL. The CDR3 sequence is 16 residues long. CDR3 amino acids: CASSPRTANLAYEQYF. The CDR3 DNA reads as TGCGCCAGCAGCCCAAGGACAGCAAACTTAGCCTACGAGCAGTACTTC.

Concerning this clone itself: One junction end disagrees with the germline gene, perhaps due to a read error. J is TRBJ1-1 and V is TRBV10-3, with a tentative D call TRBD1 (5 bases). The CDR3 is made up of 13 amino acids. In germline, CDR1 is ENHRY, CDR2 SYGVKD. CDR3 coding DNA: TGTGCCATCAGCGAGTTTTTGGGGGGTGAGGCTTTCTTT. It is translated as CAISEFLGGEAFF.

The chain is built from TRBV6-5 and TRBJ1-1; D not resolved. This CDR3 spans 14 amino acids. V dropped 0 bases and J dropped 5 bases, with 10 bases sitting between them. CDR1 MNHEY and CDR2 SVGAGI come from the germline V gene. The CDR3 nucleotides read TGTGCCAGCAGTTACTCGATAGTCTTGACTGAAGCTTTCTTT. It specifies CASSYSIVLTEAFF.

V and J are TRBV5-1 and TRBJ2-2; 8 bases agree with TRBD2. This CDR3 is 15 amino acids long. CDR1 is SGHRS and CDR2 is YFSETQ in the germline V gene. Trimming removed 4 bases from V and 5 bases from J; junction bases left unmatched: 7. The CDR3 DNA sequence: TGCGCCAGCAGCATCGCAGGCGGGGGGACCGGGGAGCTGTTTTTT. It specifies CASSIAGGGTGELFF. The whole variable domain, remainder taken from reference TRBV5-1 and TRBJ2-2, is KAGVTQTPRYLIKTRGQQVTLSCSPISGHRSVSWYQQTPGQGLQFLFEYFSETQRNKGNFPGRFSGRQFSNSRSEMNVSTLELGDSALYLCASSIAGGGTGELFFGEGSRLTVL.

The V call is TRBV7-3, the J call TRBJ2-2; the D gene is possibly TRBD1 (5 bases). Looked up from germline, CDR1 is SGHTA and CDR2 is FQGTGA. This CDR3 is built from 13 residues. The ends were cut back, 5 bases at V and 7 bases at J, with 11 bases in the middle. The CDR3 region is CASSLVDSGELFF. CDR3 nucleotides: TGTGCCAGCAGCCTAGTCGACAGCGGGGAGCTGTTTTTT.

Only a few counts were recorded for this clone. This chain joins TRBV10-3 and TRBJ1-5, with 9 bases aligning to TRBD1. Germline V gene sequence: CDR1 ENHRY, CDR2 SYGVKD. The CDR3 runs to 17 residues. J gave up 5 bases and V 1 base, and 9 bases lay outside the gene matches. The CDR3 spells CAISEFFGQGKDQPQHF. DNA of the CDR3: TGTGCCATCAGTGAGTTTTTTGGACAGGGGAAGGATCAGCCCCAGCATTTT.

This clone was found a few times. This rearrangement joins TRBV7-9 to TRBJ1-4, with TRBD1 matching 9 bases. The J segment lost 7 bases and the V segment lost 5 bases, leaving 8 bases of the junction unmatched. From germline, CDR1 is SEHNR and CDR2 FQNEAQ (reference sequence). This CDR3 region has 15 residues. The CDR3, as DNA: TGTGCCAGCAGCCGTTACAGGGGGCAGGTTGAAAAACTGTTTTTT. Translated: CASSRYRGQVEKLFF.

The CDR3: CASSWDRAGEQYF. DNA of the CDR3: TGTGCCAGCAGCTGGGACAGGGCCGGAGAGCAGTACTTC. The chain links TRBV5-4 to TRBJ2-7, with TRBD1 matching 9 bases. V was pared by 3 bases and J by 7 bases, with 5 bases of the junction left unmatched. Germline V gene data show CDR1 as SGHNT and CDR2 as YYREEE (reference sequence). The CDR3 extends over 13 amino acids.

The chain is built from TRBV5-4 and TRBJ2-3; D might be TRBD2 (5 bases). The CDR3 has 12 residues. V was trimmed by 10 bases and J by 3 bases, leaving 12 bases between them. CDR1 and CDR2 (germline): SGHNT, YYREEE (reference sequence). CDR3 region: CAYRRVTDTQYF. The CDR3 DNA reads as TGTGCCTATAGGCGGGTTACAGATACGCAGTATTTT.

This clone was picked up one time. This chain links TRBV6-1 with TRBJ2-1; maybe TRBD2 (6 bases). This CDR3 is 14 amino acids long. The germline V gene encodes CDR1 MNHNS and CDR2 SASEGT. Trimming removed 1 base at V and 4 bases at J, with 8 bases between. The CDR3 spells CASSEGGEYNEQFF. CDR3 nucleotides: TGTGCCAGCAGTGAAGGCGGGGAGTACAATGAGCAGTTCTTC.

The chain recombines TRBV5-8 with TRBJ2-3; 9 positions agree with TRBD1. This CDR3 region has 16 residues. Germline CDR1 reads SGHTS; CDR2 reads YDEGEE. The trim removed 5 bases at V and 2 bases at J, leaving 9 bases unmatched. The DNA for the CDR3 is TGTGCCAGCAGACCACGACAGGGGGACACCACAGATACGCAGTATTTT. Encoded protein: CASRPRQGDTTDTQYF.

The chain uses TRBV12-5 and TRBJ2-1, with D perhaps matching TRBD2 (6 bases). Trimming removed 4 bases at V and 9 bases at J, with 25 bases between. CDR3 length equals 17 residues. Germline V lookup: CDR1 LGHNT, CDR2 FRNRAP. CDR3 loop: CASGSKAGQVWVSEQFF. CDR3 DNA: TGTGCTAGTGGTTCGAAAGCGGGCCAGGTGTGGGTTAGTGAGCAGTTCTTC.

This clone was observed a few times. V usage is TRBV6-1 and J usage is TRBJ1-2, with TRBD1 as a possible D gene (6 bases). The CDR3 loop spans 16 amino acids. V was pared by 0 bases and J by 0 bases, with 11 bases between. Germline CDR1 is MNHNS and CDR2 is SASEGT. DNA of the CDR3: TGTGCCAGCAGTGAAGCGCAGGGGTCAGCTAACTATGGCTACACCTTC. It is translated as CASSEAQGSANYGYTF.

The CDR3 sequence is CASSRGMSYGYTF. The DNA for the CDR3 is TGTGCCAGTAGCAGGGGGATGAGCTATGGCTACACCTTC. The chain combines TRBV19 with TRBJ1-2; 7 bases are a match to TRBD1. Unmatched junction bases numbered 5, after V lost 6 bases and J lost 4 bases. The CDR3 runs 13 residues. CDR1 LNHDA and CDR2 SQIVND come from the germline V gene (reference sequence).

The V and J genes are TRBV2 and TRBJ1-2; D is perhaps TRBD1 (5 bases). Germline CDR1 is SNHLY and CDR2 is FYNNEI. Deletions cut 9 bases from V and 5 bases from J, with 10 bases between. This CDR3 is built from 11 residues. CDR3 sequence reads: CARSGNYGYTF. CDR3 DNA sequence: TGTGCCAGATCAGGGAATTATGGCTACACCTTC.

The gene calls are TRBV6-1 and TRBJ2-7; D gene ambiguous. This CDR3 is 13 amino acids long. Germline loops: CDR1 MNHNS, CDR2 SASEGT. V was clipped by 5 bases and J by 3 bases, with 11 bases between them. DNA for the CDR3: TGTGCCAGCAGTTCCCAGGAAGTCTACGAGCAGTACTTC. Protein product: CASSSQEVYEQYF.

This clone has just a few counts. V gene TRBV10-3 combines with J gene TRBJ2-5, with D possibly TRBD1 on 6 matching bases. In germline, CDR1 is ENHRY, CDR2 SYGVKD. This CDR3 has 16 residues. V was shortened by 6 bases and J by 6 bases, with 23 bases between the two germline ends. The CDR3 protein is CAISPGTIESSQTQYF. The CDR3 coding sequence is TGTGCCATCAGCCCCGGGACAATAGAATCGTCCCAGACCCAGTACTTC.

This clone was observed many times. The chain employs TRBV18 and TRBJ1-2; D possibly corresponds to TRBD1 (5 bases). There are 17 residues in the CDR3. Trimming stripped 1 base from V and 4 bases from J, with 19 bases between. Germline CDR1 and CDR2: KGHSH and LQKENI. The CDR3 is CASSPLGPSDRAYGYTF. In DNA, the CDR3 is TGTGCCAGCTCACCACTAGGCCCATCAGACAGAGCCTATGGCTACACCTTC.